This entry features one TCR beta chain sequence. Antigen specificity is unknown. This entry belongs to a study of T cell responses to AZD1222 COVID-19 vaccine. Study results and caveats: Clonal diversity was possibly underestimated, and the donors were mostly white British, with more females. Baseline serology detected seropositivity in only a handful of AZD1222 recipients. Repertoire samples came only from after the peak T cell response.

V lost 2 bases to trimming and J lost 0 bases, with 5 bases between them. The germline gives CDR1 ENHRY, CDR2 SYGVKD. This CDR3 is built from 14 residues. Data came from immunoSEQ multiplex PCR; TCRdb stores just in-frame clones and leaves some out. This table holds about 34,000 clones, 70% to 80% found once. This sequence joins TRBV10-3 and TRBJ1-5, with D possibly TRBD1 on 5 matching bases. Source: peripheral blood, taken 28 days after the second AZD1222 dose. This TCR was recovered from an adult who received the AZD1222 COVID-19 vaccine. The CDR3 nucleotides read TGTGCCATCAGTGAGCAGGGTAGCAATCAGCCCCAGCATTTT. It translates to CAISEQGSNQPQHF.